The sequence of this T cell receptor beta chain was determined in a study of T cells in Graves' hyperthyroidism and ophthalmopathy. Study-wide background: Sampling of peripheral blood happened at initial diagnosis, prior to any treatment. Findings and caveats of the study: Model predictions of ophthalmopathy came a median around 6.5 months before onset.

Regions amplified from RNA transcripts were the TCR beta CDR3 regions. The HTBI primer set served for first-round RT-PCR of the TCR CDR3. Each CDR3 protein gets one entry after TCRdb re-called the multiplex PCR reads with MiXCR. The sample lists hundreds of thousands of distinct CDR3 sequences, roughly 15% seen once, with approximately 12% in the top ten. Comments on this clonotype: Its antigen is unidentified.

The CDR3 consists of 15 residues. The V gene end was trimmed by 1 base and the J gene end by 10 bases; junction bases not matched to a gene: 10. Per germline, CDR1 LNHNV and CDR2 YYDKDF (reference sequence). This chain connects TRBV15 to TRBJ1-2, with 9 bases identical to TRBD1. Source material: blood. The receptor was derived from a woman in her 50s with Graves' ophthalmopathy. DNA for the CDR3: TGTGCCACCAGCAGAGTCGGGACAGGGCGGGGTGTCTACACCTTC. Translation gives CATSRVGTGRGVYTF.